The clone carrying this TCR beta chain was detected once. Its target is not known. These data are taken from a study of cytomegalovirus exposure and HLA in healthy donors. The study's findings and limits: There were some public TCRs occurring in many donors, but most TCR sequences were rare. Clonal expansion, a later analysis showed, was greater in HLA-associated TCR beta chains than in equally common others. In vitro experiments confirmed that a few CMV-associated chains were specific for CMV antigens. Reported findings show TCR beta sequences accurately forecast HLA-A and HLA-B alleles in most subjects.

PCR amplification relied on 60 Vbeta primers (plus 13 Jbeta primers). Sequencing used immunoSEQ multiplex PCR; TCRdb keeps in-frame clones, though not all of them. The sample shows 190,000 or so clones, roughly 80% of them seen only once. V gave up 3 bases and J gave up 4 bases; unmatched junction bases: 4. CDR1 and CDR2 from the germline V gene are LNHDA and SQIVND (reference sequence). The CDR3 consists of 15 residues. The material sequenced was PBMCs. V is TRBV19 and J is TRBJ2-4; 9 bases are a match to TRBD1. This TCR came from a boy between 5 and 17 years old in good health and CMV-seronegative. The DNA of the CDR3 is TGTGCCAGTAGTATCCCCGGACAGGGGAAAAACATTCAGTACTTC. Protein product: CASSIPGQGKNIQYF. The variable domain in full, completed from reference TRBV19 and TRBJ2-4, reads DGGITQSPKYLFRKEGQNVTLSCEQNLNHDAMYWYRQDPGQGLRLIYYSQIVNDFQKGDIAEGYSVSREKKESFPLTVTSAQKNPTAFYLCASSIPGQGKNIQYFGAGTRLSVL.